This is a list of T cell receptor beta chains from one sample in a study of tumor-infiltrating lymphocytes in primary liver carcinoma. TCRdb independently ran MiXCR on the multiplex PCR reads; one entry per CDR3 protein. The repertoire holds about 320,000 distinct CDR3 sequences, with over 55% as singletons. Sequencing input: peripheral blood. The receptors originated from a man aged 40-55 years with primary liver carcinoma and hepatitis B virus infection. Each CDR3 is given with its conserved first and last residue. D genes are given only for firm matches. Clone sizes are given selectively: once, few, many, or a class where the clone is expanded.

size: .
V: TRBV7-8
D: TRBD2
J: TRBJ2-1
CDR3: CASSELGLVGAIGEQFF
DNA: TGTGCCAGCAGCGAACTGGGACTAGTGGGGGCCATCGGGGAGCAGTTCTTC

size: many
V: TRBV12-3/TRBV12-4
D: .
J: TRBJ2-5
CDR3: CASSLGKPETQYF
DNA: TGTGCCAGCAGTTTAGGGAAACCAGAGACCCAGTACTTC

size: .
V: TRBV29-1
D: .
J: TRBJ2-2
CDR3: CNVGRNTGELFF
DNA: TGCAATGTCGGGAGGAACACCGGGGAGCTGTTTTTT

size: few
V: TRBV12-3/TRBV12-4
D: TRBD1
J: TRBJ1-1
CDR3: CASSLGTQQGAPEAFF
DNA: TGTGCCAGCAGTTTAGGCACCCAACAGGGGGCCCCTGAAGCTTTCTTT

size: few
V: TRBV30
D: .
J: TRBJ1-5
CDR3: CAWSPRGGSSQPQHF
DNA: TGTGCCTGGAGTCCCCGGGGGGGGTCAAGTCAGCCCCAGCATTTT

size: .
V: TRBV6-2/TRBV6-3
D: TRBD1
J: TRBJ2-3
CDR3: CASSYGGQGAADTQYF
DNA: TGTGCCAGCAGTTATGGTGGACAGGGGGCGGCAGATACACAGTATTTT

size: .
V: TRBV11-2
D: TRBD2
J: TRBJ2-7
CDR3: CASSSPGAGGYEQYF
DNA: TGTGCCAGCAGCTCGCCCGGGGCGGGGGGATACGAGCAGTACTTC

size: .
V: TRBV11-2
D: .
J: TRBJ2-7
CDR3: CASSLLRDTYEQYF
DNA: TGTGCCAGCAGCTTACTTAGAGACACGTATGAGCAGTACTTC

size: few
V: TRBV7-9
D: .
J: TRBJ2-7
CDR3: CASSRGMTPSSYEQYF
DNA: TGTGCCAGCAGCCGCGGGATGACTCCGAGCTCCTACGAGCAGTACTTC

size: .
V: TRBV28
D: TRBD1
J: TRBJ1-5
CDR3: CVSRQGGQPQHF
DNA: TGTGTCAGCAGACAGGGAGGGCAGCCCCAGCATTTT

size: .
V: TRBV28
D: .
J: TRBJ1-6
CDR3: CASTQINSPLHF
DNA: TGTGCCAGCACACAGATTAATTCACCCCTCCACTTT

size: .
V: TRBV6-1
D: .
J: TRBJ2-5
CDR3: CASRGWRWDQETQYF
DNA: TGTGCCAGCAGGGGGTGGAGGTGGGACCAAGAGACCCAGTACTTC

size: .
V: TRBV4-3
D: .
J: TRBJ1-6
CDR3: CVSTPGRDSYNSPLHF
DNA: TGCGTCAGCACCCCGGGCCGGGACTCCTATAATTCACCCCTCCACTTT

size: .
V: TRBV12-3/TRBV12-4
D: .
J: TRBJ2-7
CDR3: CASSQQEKPYEQYF
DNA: TGTGCCAGCAGTCAACAGGAGAAACCCTACGAGCAGTACTTC

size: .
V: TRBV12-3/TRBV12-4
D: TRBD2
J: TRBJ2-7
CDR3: CANSFVGLAGASEQYF
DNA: TGTGCCAACAGTTTTGTAGGTCTAGCGGGTGCTTCCGAGCAGTACTTC

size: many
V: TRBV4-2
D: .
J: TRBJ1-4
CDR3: CASSQDGGNGEKLFF
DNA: TGTGCCAGCAGCCAAGATGGGGGAAACGGAGAAAAACTGTTTTTT

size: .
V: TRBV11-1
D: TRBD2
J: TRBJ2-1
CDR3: CVSRAGDPSSYNGQFF
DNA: TGTGTCAGCAGGGCGGGAGACCCTAGCTCCTACAATGGGCAGTTCTTC

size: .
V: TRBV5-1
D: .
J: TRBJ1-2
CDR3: CASQLSGDGGYGYTF
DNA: TGCGCCAGCCAACTGAGTGGAGACGGTGGCTATGGCTACACCTTC

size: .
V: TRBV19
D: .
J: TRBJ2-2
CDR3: CASHRQLYTGELFF
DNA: TGTGCCAGCCACAGACAGCTATACACCGGGGAGCTGTTTTTT

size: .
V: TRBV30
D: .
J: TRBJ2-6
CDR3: CAWSVGGTNVLTF
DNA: TGTGCCTGGAGTGTCGGTGGGACCAACGTCCTGACTTTC

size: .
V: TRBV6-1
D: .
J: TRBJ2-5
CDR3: CASSDAVGGQGTQYF
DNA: TGTGCCAGCAGTGATGCGGTGGGCGGCCAAGGGACCCAGTACTTT

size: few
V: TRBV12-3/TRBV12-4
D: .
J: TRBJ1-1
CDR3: CASNRSGRPHEAFF
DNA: TGTGCCAGCAACCGCTCGGGTAGACCTCATGAAGCTTTCTTT

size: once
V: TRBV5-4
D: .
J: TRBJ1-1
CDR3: CTSSLVVGDEAFF
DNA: TGTACCAGCAGCTTGGTAGTGGGGGATGAAGCTTTCTTT

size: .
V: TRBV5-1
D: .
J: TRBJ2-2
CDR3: CATSVELRVLSGELFF
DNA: TGCGCCACCAGCGTAGAACTCAGGGTATTGAGCGGGGAGCTGTTTTTT

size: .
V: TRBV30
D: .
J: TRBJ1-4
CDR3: CAWSSGPNEKLFF
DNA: TGTGCCTGGAGTTCTGGTCCCAATGAAAAACTGTTTTTT

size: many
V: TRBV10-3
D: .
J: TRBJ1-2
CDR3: CAISQNDTVRGGYTF
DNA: TGTGCCATCAGCCAGAACGATACCGTTCGAGGGGGCTACACCTTC

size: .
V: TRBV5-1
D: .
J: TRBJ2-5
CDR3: CANSLDGTGTQYF
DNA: TGCGCCAACAGCTTGGACGGAACGGGGACCCAGTACTTC

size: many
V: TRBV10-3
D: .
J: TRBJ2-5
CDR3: CAISESQETQYF
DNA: TGTGCCATCAGTGAGTCGCAAGAGACCCAGTACTTC

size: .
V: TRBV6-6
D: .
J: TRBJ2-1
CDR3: CASSSPTGLGNEQFF
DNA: TGTGCCAGCAGTTCCCCGACAGGTCTAGGCAATGAGCAGTTCTTC

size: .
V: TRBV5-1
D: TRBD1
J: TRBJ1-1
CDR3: CASRRTGGSHAEAFF
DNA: TGCGCCAGCAGGCGGACAGGGGGTTCTCACGCTGAAGCTTTCTTT

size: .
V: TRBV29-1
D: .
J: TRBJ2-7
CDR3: CSVIVPGGSYEQYF
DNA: TGCAGCGTTATTGTCCCTGGCGGGTCCTACGAGCAATACTTC

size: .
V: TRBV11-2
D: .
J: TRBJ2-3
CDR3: CASSWDGGGTDTQYF
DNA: TGTGCCAGCAGCTGGGACGGAGGAGGCACAGATACGCAGTATTTT

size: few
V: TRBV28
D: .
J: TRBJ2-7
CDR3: CASSSQGGSYEQYF
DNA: TGTGCCAGCAGTTCCCAGGGAGGCTCCTACGAGCAGTACTTC

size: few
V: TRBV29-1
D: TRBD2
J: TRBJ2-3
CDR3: CSASPTSGPTDTQYF
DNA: TGCAGCGCCAGCCCTACTAGCGGGCCCACAGATACGCAGTATTTT

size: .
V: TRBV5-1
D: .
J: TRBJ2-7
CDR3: CASSLGAGSGRLNEQYF
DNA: TGCGCCAGCAGCTTGGGGGCAGGCTCAGGGAGGTTGAACGAGCAGTACTTC

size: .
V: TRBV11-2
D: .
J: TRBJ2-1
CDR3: CASSLSSLGQQFF
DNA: TGTGCCAGCAGCTTGTCTAGCTTGGGGCAGCAGTTCTTC

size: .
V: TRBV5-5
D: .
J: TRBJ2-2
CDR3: CTSSFAGELFF
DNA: TGTACCAGCAGCTTCGCCGGGGAGCTGTTTTTT

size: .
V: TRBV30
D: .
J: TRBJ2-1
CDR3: CASQGEDEQFF
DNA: TGTGCCTCCCAGGGGGAGGATGAGCAGTTCTTC

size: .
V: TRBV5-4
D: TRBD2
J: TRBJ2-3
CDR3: CASSLAASGRTDTQYF
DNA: TGTGCCAGCAGCTTGGCCGCTAGCGGGAGGACAGATACGCAGTATTTT

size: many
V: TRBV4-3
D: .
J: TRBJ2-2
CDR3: CASSQDGNTGELFF
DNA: TGCGCCAGCAGCCAAGATGGGAACACCGGGGAGCTGTTTTTT

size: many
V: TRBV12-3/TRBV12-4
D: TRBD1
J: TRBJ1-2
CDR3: CASSSTGTNYGYTF
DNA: TGTGCCAGCAGTTCGACAGGGACCAACTATGGCTACACCTTC

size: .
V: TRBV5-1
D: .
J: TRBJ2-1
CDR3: CASSSLPGLRDEQLF
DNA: TGCGCCAGCAGTTCCTTACCGGGCCTAAGGGATGAGCAGCTCTTC

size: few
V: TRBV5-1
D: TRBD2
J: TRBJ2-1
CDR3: CASSEGLAGPYNEQFF
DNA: TGCGCCAGCAGCGAGGGACTAGCGGGCCCTTACAATGAGCAGTTCTTC